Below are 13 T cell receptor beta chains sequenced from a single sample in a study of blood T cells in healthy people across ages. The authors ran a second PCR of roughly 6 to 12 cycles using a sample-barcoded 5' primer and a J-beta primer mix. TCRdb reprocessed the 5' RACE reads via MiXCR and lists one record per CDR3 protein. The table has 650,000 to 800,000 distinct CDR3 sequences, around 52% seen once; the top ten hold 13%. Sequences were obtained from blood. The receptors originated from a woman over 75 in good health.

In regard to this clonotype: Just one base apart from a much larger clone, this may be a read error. The CDR3 is CASSSSGISNGQFF. The CDR3 nucleotides are TGTGCCAGCAGCTCTAGCGGGATTAGCAATGGGCAGTTCTTC. The V and J genes are TRBV27 and TRBJ2-1; TRBD2 matches 9 bases. Germline V gene sequence: CDR1 MNHEY, CDR2 SMNVEV (reference sequence). The CDR3 has 14 amino acids.

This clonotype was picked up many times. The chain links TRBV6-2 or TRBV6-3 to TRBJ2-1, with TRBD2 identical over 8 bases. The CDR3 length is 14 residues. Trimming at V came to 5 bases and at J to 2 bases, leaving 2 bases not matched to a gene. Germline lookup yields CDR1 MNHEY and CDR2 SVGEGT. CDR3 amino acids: CASSRAGAYNEQFF. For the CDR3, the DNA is TGTGCCAGCAGTAGAGCGGGAGCCTACAATGAGCAGTTCTTC.

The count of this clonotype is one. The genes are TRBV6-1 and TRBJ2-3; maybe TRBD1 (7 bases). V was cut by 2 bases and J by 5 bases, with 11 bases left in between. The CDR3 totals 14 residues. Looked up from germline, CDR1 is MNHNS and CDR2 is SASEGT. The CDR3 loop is CASSERGTEDTQYF. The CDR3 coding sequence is TGTGCCAGCAGTGAACGCGGGACAGAAGATACGCAGTATTTT.

CDR3 loop: CSASLPSGVEAFF. CDR3 nucleotide sequence: TGCAGTGCTAGCCTTCCGTCAGGGGTTGAAGCTTTCTTT. The chain couples TRBV20-1 to TRBJ1-1; D may be TRBD1 (6 bases). V gave up 3 bases and J gave up 7 bases, with 15 bases separating them. The CDR3 totals 13 residues. Germline lookup yields CDR1 DFQATT and CDR2 SNEGSKA (reference sequence).

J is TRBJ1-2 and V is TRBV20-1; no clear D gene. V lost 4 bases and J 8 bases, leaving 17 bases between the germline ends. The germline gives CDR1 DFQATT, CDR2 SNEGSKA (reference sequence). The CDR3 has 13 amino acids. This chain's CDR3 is CSAIRATLGGYTF. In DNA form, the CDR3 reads TGCAGTGCTATTAGGGCCACCCTAGGGGGCTACACCTTC.

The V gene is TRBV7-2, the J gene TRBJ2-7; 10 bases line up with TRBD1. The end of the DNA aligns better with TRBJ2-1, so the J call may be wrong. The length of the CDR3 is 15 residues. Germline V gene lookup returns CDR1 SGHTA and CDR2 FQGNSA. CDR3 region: CASSQGTGEWNEQFF. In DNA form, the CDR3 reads TGTGCCAGCAGTCAAGGGACAGGGGAATGGAATGAGCAGTTCTTC.

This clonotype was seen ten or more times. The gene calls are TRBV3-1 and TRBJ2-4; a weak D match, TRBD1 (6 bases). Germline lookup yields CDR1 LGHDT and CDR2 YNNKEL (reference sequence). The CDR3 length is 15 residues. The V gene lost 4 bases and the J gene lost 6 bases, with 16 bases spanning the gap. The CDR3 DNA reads TGTGCCAGCAGCCCCGAACAGGGTTGGGGAAACATTCAGTACTTC. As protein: CASSPEQGWGNIQYF.

The CDR3 loop reads CASIPRDRGSDTQYF. The DNA for the CDR3 is TGTGCCAGCATTCCCCGGGACAGGGGTTCAGATACGCAGTATTTT. V usage is TRBV6-5 and J usage is TRBJ2-3; 10 bases fit TRBD1. Germline values: CDR1 MNHEY, CDR2 SVGAGI. V dropped 7 bases and J dropped 4; count of bases not matched to a gene: 8. The CDR3 is 15 residues long.

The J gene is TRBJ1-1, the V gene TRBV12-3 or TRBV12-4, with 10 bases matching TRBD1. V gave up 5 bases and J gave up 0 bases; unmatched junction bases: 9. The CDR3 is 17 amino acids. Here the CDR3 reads CASSVDRGREMNTEAFF. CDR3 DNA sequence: TGTGCCAGCAGTGTCGACAGGGGGCGGGAAATGAACACTGAAGCTTTCTTT.

CDR3 region: CASSNGSGERQETQYF. In DNA form, the CDR3 reads TGTGCCAGCAGCAACGGCAGCGGGGAACGACAAGAGACCCAGTACTTC. V usage is TRBV21-1 and J usage is TRBJ2-5; TRBD2, the table's D call, lacks a check against the DNA. TRBV21-1 is a pseudogene segment. The CDR3 extends over 16 amino acids.

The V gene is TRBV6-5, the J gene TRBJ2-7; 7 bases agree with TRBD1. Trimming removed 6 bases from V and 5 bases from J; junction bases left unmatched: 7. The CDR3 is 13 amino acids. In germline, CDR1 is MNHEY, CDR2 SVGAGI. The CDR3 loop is CASRRRGFDEQYF. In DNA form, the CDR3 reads TGTGCCAGCAGACGCAGGGGGTTCGACGAGCAGTACTTC.

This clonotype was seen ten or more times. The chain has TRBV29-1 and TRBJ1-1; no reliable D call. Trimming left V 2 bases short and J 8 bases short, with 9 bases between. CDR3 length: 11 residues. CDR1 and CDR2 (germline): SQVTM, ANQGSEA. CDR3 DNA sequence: TGCAGCGTTGAACCAGCGGGAGAAGCTTTCTTT. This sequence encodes CSVEPAGEAFF. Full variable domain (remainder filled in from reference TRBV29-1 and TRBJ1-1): SAVISQKPSRDICQRGTSLTIQCQVDSQVTMMFWYRQQPGQSLTLIATANQGSEATYESGFVIDKFPISRPNLTFSTLTVSNMSPEDSSIYLCSVEPAGEAFFGQGTRLTVV.

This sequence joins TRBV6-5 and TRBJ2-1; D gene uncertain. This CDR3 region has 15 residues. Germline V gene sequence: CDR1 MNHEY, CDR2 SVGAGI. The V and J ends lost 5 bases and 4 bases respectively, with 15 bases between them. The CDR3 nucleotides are TGTGCCAGCAGTCCAATCGCCTCTGGTTACAATGAGCAGTTCTTC. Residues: CASSPIASGYNEQFF.